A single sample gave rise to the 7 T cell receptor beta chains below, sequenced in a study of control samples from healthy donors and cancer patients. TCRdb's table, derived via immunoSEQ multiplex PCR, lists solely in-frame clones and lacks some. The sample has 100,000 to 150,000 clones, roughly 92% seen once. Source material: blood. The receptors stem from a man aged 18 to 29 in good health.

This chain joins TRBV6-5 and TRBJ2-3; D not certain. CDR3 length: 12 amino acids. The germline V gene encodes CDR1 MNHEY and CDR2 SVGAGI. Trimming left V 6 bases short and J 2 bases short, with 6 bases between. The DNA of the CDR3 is TGTGCCAGCAGATCCCTCACAGATACGCAGTATTTT. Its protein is CASRSLTDTQYF.

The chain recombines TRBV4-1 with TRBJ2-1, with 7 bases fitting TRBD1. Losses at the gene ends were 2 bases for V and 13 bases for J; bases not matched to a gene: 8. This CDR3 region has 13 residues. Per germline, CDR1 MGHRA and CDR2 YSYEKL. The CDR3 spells CASSQHRGETQFF. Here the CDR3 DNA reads TGCGCCAGCAGCCAACACAGGGGAGAGACACAGTTCTTC.

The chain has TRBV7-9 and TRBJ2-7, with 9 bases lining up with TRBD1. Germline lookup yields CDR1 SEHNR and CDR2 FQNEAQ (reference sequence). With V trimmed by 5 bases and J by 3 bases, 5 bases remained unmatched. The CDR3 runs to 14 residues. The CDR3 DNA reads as TGTGCCAGCAGCCGGACAGGGGAAAACTACGAGCAGTACTTC. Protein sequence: CASSRTGENYEQYF.

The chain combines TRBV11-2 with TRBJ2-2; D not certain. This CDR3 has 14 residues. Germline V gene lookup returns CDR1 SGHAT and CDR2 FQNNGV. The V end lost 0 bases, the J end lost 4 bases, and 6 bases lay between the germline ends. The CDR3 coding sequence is TGTGCCAGCAGCTTAGATCTGTCCACCGGGGAGCTGTTTTTT. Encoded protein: CASSLDLSTGELFF.

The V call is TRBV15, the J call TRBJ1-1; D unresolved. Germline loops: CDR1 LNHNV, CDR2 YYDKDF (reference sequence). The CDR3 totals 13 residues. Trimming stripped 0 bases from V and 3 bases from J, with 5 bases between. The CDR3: CATSRDRYTEAFF. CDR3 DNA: TGTGCCACCAGCAGAGACCGATACACTGAAGCTTTCTTT.

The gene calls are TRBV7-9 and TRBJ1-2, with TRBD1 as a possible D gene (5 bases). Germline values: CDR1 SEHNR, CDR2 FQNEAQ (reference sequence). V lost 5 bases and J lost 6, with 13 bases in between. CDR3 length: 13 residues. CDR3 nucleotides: TGTGCCAGCAGCCAACCCCAGGGAGATGGCTACACCTTC. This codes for CASSQPQGDGYTF. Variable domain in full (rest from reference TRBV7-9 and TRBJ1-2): DTGVSQNPRHKITKRGQNVTFRCDPISEHNRLYWYRQTLGQGPEFLTYFQNEAQLEKSRLLSDRFSAERPKGSFSTLEIQRTEQGDSAMYLCASSQPQGDGYTFGSGTRLTVV.

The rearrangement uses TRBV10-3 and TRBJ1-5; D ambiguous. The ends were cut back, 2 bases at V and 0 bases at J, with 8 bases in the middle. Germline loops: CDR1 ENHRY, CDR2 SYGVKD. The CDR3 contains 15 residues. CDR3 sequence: CAISEGQDSNQPQHF. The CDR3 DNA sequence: TGTGCCATCAGTGAGGGGCAGGATAGCAATCAGCCCCAGCATTTT.